These 18 T cell receptor beta chains share one sample of origin, sequenced in a study of cytomegalovirus exposure and HLA in healthy donors (dated by TCRdb to 2016 to 2017). The method was the immunoSEQ multiplex PCR assay. A mixture of 60 forward primers for TCR Vbeta segments and 13 reverse primers for TCR Jbeta segments was used in the multiplex PCR. TCRdb provides this immuneACCESS table in a form limited to in-frame rearrangements. Some clones are lacking; in checked studies, under half of them reflect an unresolved V gene, and why the rest are absent is not known. The table for this sample lists 100,000 to 150,000 clones; around 77% of them were counted only once. Of the sample, 5% to 6% is held by the ten largest clones. What was sequenced was PBMCs. All receptors derive from a man aged 25 to 40 in good health and CMV-seronegative.

In this sample, this clone turned up a few times. The chain has TRBV9 and TRBJ2-2; tentative D call: TRBD2 (5 bases). This CDR3 has 13 residues. V was trimmed by 5 bases and J by 8 bases, leaving 13 bases between them. Germline-derived CDR1 and CDR2 are SGDLS and YYNGEE. The DNA of the CDR3 is TGTGCCAGCAGACTTGGGAGCAGAGGGGAGCTGTTTTTT. Amino acids: CASRLGSRGELFF.

The V gene is TRBV6-6, the J gene TRBJ2-3, with 10 nucleotides matching TRBD2. The trim removed 5 bases at V and 3 bases at J, leaving 8 bases unmatched. This CDR3 region has 16 residues. Germline V gene lookup returns CDR1 MNHNY and CDR2 SVGAGI (reference sequence). CDR3 region: CASSQKRGGRTDTQYF. CDR3 in DNA: TGTGCCAGCAGTCAGAAGCGGGGGGGCCGGACAGATACGCAGTATTTT.

This clone showed up just a few times. The chain uses TRBV29-1 and TRBJ2-5, with a weak D call TRBD2 (5 bases). TRBJ2-7 explains the end of the DNA better; the J call may be wrong. Germline V gene lookup returns CDR1 SQVTM and CDR2 ANQGSEA. CDR3 length: 15 amino acids. CDR3 region: CSVERIASSSYEQYF. The CDR3 coding sequence is TGCAGCGTTGAACGAATAGCGTCGAGCTCCTACGAGCAGTACTTC.

In this sample, this clone turned up a few times. The chain has TRBV7-9 and TRBJ1-1, with 10 bases identical to TRBD1. CDR1 is SEHNR and CDR2 is FQNEAQ in the germline V gene (reference sequence). V trimming: 2 bases; J trimming: 3 bases; junction bases outside the gene matches: 3. The CDR3 covers 15 residues. The DNA for the CDR3 is TGTGCCAGCAGCTTAACGGGACAGGGGCACACTGAAGCTTTCTTT. It codes for CASSLTGQGHTEAFF.

This chain uses TRBV5-1 with TRBJ2-2; TRBD1 matches 11 bases. The J segment lost 7 bases and the V segment lost 3 bases, leaving 2 bases of the junction unmatched. This CDR3 is built from 14 residues. Germline V gives CDR1 SGHRS, CDR2 YFSETQ. As DNA, the CDR3 is TGCGCCAGCAGCTGGACAGGGGGCGACGGGGAGCTGTTTTTT. Protein: CASSWTGGDGELFF.

As regards this clone: The junction shows a germline mismatch at one end, possibly a read error. The rearrangement uses TRBV7-7 and TRBJ2-2; TRBD1 matches at 7 bases. The CDR3 totals 15 residues. Germline CDR1 is SSHAT and CDR2 is FNYEAQ (reference sequence). DNA for the CDR3: TGTGCTAGCAGCCGGGACAGTTGGGACACCGGGGAGCTGTTTTTT. Residues: CASSRDSWDTGELFF.

The chain recombines TRBV4-3 with TRBJ1-1; a possible D gene is TRBD1 (5 bases). Deletions cut 0 bases from V and 4 bases from J, with 12 bases between. CDR3 length equals 15 residues. Germline V gives CDR1 LGHNA, CDR2 YSLEER. CDR3 loop: CASSQEARGSTEAFF. The CDR3 region has the DNA TGCGCCAGCAGCCAAGAGGCAAGGGGCAGCACTGAAGCTTTCTTT.

The chain recombines TRBV5-1 with TRBJ2-2; D gene unclear. Per the germline V gene, CDR1 is SGHRS and CDR2 is YFSETQ. V was trimmed by 0 bases and J by 2 bases, leaving 8 bases between them. The CDR3 spans 15 residues. CDR3 DNA sequence: TGCGCCAGCAGCTTGGTAACAGCTAACACCGGGGAGCTGTTTTTT. Its translation is CASSLVTANTGELFF.

This clone was seen only a few times. V is TRBV2 and J is TRBJ1-4, with D perhaps TRBD1 (6 bases). V was clipped by 0 bases and J by 3 bases, with 14 bases between them. The germline CDR1 and CDR2 sequences are SNHLY and FYNNEI. This CDR3 region has 17 residues. The CDR3 nucleotides read TGTGCCAGCAGTGAAGCGCTTCTCAGGGGAGCTAATGAAAAACTGTTTTTT. As protein: CASSEALLRGANEKLFF.

The V and J genes are TRBV28 and TRBJ2-7, with a weak D call TRBD2 (6 bases). The CDR3 extends over 15 amino acids. CDR1 is MDHEN and CDR2 is SYDVKM in the germline V gene. V lost 2 bases and J lost 0, with 11 bases in between. The CDR3 reads CASSLAGPLSYEQYF. As DNA, the CDR3 is TGTGCCAGCAGTTTAGCGGGACCCCTCTCCTACGAGCAGTACTTC.

The J gene is TRBJ2-7, the V gene TRBV6-5; D unresolved. Germline V gives CDR1 MNHEY, CDR2 SVGAGI. Deletions cut 2 bases from V and 2 bases from J, with 10 bases between. This CDR3 region has 14 residues. The CDR3, as DNA: TGTGCCAGCAGTTACAGTACCAGAACCTACGAGCAGTACTTC. Translation: CASSYSTRTYEQYF.

The table lists this clone with a few counts. This rearrangement joins TRBV5-1 to TRBJ1-1; D is perhaps TRBD1 (6 bases). Germline V gene sequence: CDR1 SGHRS, CDR2 YFSETQ. The CDR3 consists of 14 residues. V shed 0 bases and J shed 8 bases, with 14 bases lying between them. CDR3 sequence reads: CASSLDGTLSEAFF. The CDR3 nucleotides are TGCGCCAGCAGCTTGGACGGGACACTGTCAGAAGCTTTCTTT.

The chain combines TRBV20-1 with TRBJ1-1, with TRBD1 identical over 7 bases. Germline V gene data show CDR1 as DFQATT and CDR2 as SNEGSKA (reference sequence). The CDR3 spans 11 residues. The V and J ends lost 6 bases and 5 bases, in that order; junction bases with no gene match: 3. As DNA, the CDR3 is TGCAGTGCAGGGGGCGAGACTGAAGCTTTCTTT. This translates into CSAGGETEAFF.

CDR3 protein: CASSVEGLGEGELFF. The DNA of the CDR3 is TGTGCCAGCAGCGTAGAAGGACTAGGGGAGGGGGAGCTGTTTTTT. The chain uses TRBV9 and TRBJ2-2; 7 nucleotides align to TRBD2. CDR1 and CDR2 (germline): SGDLS, YYNGEE. This CDR3 spans 15 amino acids. Trimming took 0 bases from V and 8 from J; bases not matched to a gene: 7.

This chain joins TRBV15 and TRBJ2-7; 9 bases are a match to TRBD2. The CDR3 is 13 residues long. J lost 7 bases, V lost 3 bases, and 4 bases had no gene match. CDR1 and CDR2 (germline): LNHNV, YYDKDF (reference sequence). CDR3 coding DNA: TGTGCCACCAGCAGTAGCGGGAGCTATGAGCAGTACTTC. It codes for CATSSSGSYEQYF.

The chain employs TRBV7-3 and TRBJ1-2; maybe TRBD1 (5 bases). Trimming took 5 bases from V and 6 from J, leaving 13 bases between them. CDR1 and CDR2 (germline): SGHTA, FQGTGA. The CDR3 runs to 13 residues. The CDR3 is CASSLRDYHGYTF. In DNA form, the CDR3 reads TGTGCCAGCAGCCTACGGGACTACCATGGCTACACCTTC.

The chain links TRBV6-1 to TRBJ2-3; no definite D call. The CDR3 has 15 residues. The germline V gene encodes CDR1 MNHNS and CDR2 SASEGT. V lost 2 bases, J lost 2 bases, and 11 bases lay in between. This CDR3 reads CASSENLADTDTQYF. CDR3 bases: TGTGCCAGCAGTGAAAATTTGGCGGACACAGATACGCAGTATTTT.

The V gene is TRBV30, the J gene TRBJ2-2, with 7 bases lining up with TRBD1. CDR1 is GTSNPN and CDR2 is SVGIG in the germline V gene (reference sequence). The ends lost 3 bases at V and 4 bases at J; junction bases unmatched: 14. CDR3 length: 17 residues. CDR3 in DNA: TGTGCCTGGAGCGGACCTCAAAGGGACAGACTCACCGGGGAGCTGTTTTTT. This gives the protein CAWSGPQRDRLTGELFF.